Listed here are 26 T cell receptor beta chains from one sample, sequenced in a study of blood T cell repertoires in COVID-19. Sequencing used immunoSEQ multiplex PCR; TCRdb keeps in-frame clones, though not all of them. The profile shows about 230,000 clones, roughly 88% of them singletons. Sequencing was performed on PBMCs or T cells enriched from blood (not recorded which). The source of these receptors is a woman aged 40 to 50 with acute COVID-19.

This rearrangement joins TRBV3-1 (or the pseudogene TRBV3-2) to TRBJ2-1; TRBD2 matches 7 bases. Germline V CDR1 and CDR2: LGHDT, YNNKEL (reference sequence). The length of the CDR3 is 15 residues. V lost 1 base, J lost 8 bases, and 8 bases stayed unmatched. For the CDR3, the DNA is TGTGCCAGCAGCCAAGGTGGACTAGGCGTGGATGAGCAGTTCTTC. Residues: CASSQGGLGVDEQFF.

CDR3 nucleotide sequence: TGTGCCAGCAGCCCAAGGACCCGGGGCGGGGAGCTGTTTTTT. Translating gives CASSPRTRGGELFF. The chain links TRBV16 to TRBJ2-2, with D possibly TRBD2 on 5 matching bases. The germline V gene encodes CDR1 KGHSY and CDR2 FQNENV. The CDR3 runs 14 residues. Trimming pared 4 bases from V and 7 bases from J, leaving 13 bases between.

This chain connects TRBV4-2 to TRBJ2-2, with 8 positions matching TRBD2. This CDR3 is 17 amino acids long. V trimming: 0 bases; J trimming: 3 bases; junction bases outside the gene matches: 6. The V gene's germline CDR1 is LGHNA and CDR2 YNFKEQ. CDR3 DNA: TGTGCCAGCAGCCAAGAATTCGCGGGGGGAGACACCGGGGAGCTGTTTTTT. This gives the protein CASSQEFAGGDTGELFF.

Concerning this clone itself: Other nucleotide sequences from this sample produce the same CDR3. This chain uses TRBV24-1 with TRBJ2-5; 9 bases fit TRBD1. CDR1 is KGHDR and CDR2 is SFDVKD in the germline V gene. V shed 4 bases and J 5 bases; nucleotides not matched to a gene: 4. This CDR3 region has 14 residues. The CDR3 DNA sequence: TGTGCCACCAGTGACCCGACAGGGGGGGAGACCCAGTACTTC. Amino acid sequence: CATSDPTGGETQYF.

The chain links TRBV27 to TRBJ2-5; D is possibly TRBD1 (6 bases). This CDR3 has 16 residues. The germline CDR1 and CDR2 sequences are MNHEY and SMNVEV (reference sequence). The V and J ends lost 7 bases and 5 bases respectively, with 23 bases between them. The CDR3 DNA reads TGTGCCAGCACCACCCTCCTCAGGGGCCCAGGGGAGACCCAGTACTTC. Its protein is CASTTLLRGPGETQYF.

The V gene is TRBV19, the J gene TRBJ1-1, with TRBD1 matching 8 bases. There are 15 residues in the CDR3. The germline V gene encodes CDR1 LNHDA and CDR2 SQIVND (reference sequence). Unmatched junction bases numbered 6, after V lost 5 bases and J lost 1 base. The CDR3: CASSSQGAPNTEAFF. In DNA, the CDR3 is TGTGCCAGTAGTTCCCAGGGGGCGCCGAACACTGAAGCTTTCTTT.

V and J are TRBV10-2 and TRBJ1-2; 9 bases match TRBD1. The CDR3 runs to 13 residues. V was pared by 8 bases and J by 7 bases, with 8 bases of the junction left unmatched. Germline V lookup: CDR1 WSHSY, CDR2 SAAADI. CDR3: CASADRGSSGYTF. As DNA, the CDR3 is TGCGCCAGCGCGGACAGGGGTTCGTCTGGCTACACCTTC.

The chain couples TRBV7-2 to TRBJ1-6; D perhaps matches TRBD1 (5 bases). This CDR3 comprises 15 residues. Germline CDR1 and CDR2: SGHTA and FQGNSA. Between the trimmed V and J ends, which lost 5 bases and 7 bases, there was a span of 15 bases. The CDR3 DNA reads as TGTGCCAGCAGCCCGGGGCCTCGGGGGAATTCACCCCTCCACTTT. Its translation: CASSPGPRGNSPLHF.

V is TRBV29-1 and J is TRBJ2-7; tentatively, D is TRBD2 (5 bases). The length of the CDR3 is 15 residues. Germline lookup yields CDR1 SQVTM and CDR2 ANQGSEA. Trimming cost V 2 bases and J 4 bases, with 18 bases left between them. In DNA form, the CDR3 reads TGCAGCGTTGAATTTTCTTCGGGATCTCTATACGAGCAGTACGTC. This codes for CSVEFSSGSLYEQYV.

The chain combines TRBV11-2 with TRBJ1-4, with TRBD1 matching 10 bases. The CDR3 totals 16 residues. From germline, CDR1 is SGHAT and CDR2 FQNNGV. The junction had 10 bases not matched to a gene; V was cut back by 5 bases and J by 7 bases. Here the CDR3 reads CASSATSGTGVEKLFF. The CDR3 DNA sequence: TGTGCCAGCAGCGCTACTTCCGGGACAGGGGTTGAAAAACTGTTTTTT.

The V and J genes are TRBV19 and TRBJ1-2, with 12 nucleotides matching TRBD1. The CDR3 has 15 amino acids. V shed 8 bases and J 2 bases; nucleotides not matched to a gene: 6. Per germline, CDR1 LNHDA and CDR2 SQIVND (reference sequence). CDR3 in amino acids: CASVPGTGGNYGYTF. In DNA, the CDR3 is TGTGCCAGTGTACCCGGGACAGGGGGCAACTATGGCTACACCTTC.

This rearrangement joins TRBV6-5 to TRBJ1-5; 7 bases map to TRBD1. Germline trimming cut 4 bases from V and 6 bases from J; bases unmatched to any gene: 9. Germline V gene sequence: CDR1 MNHEY, CDR2 SVGAGI. There are 15 residues in the CDR3. The CDR3 DNA reads as TGTGCCAGCAGTTCTATTTCGACAGGGTTTCAGCCCCAGCATTTT. Translated, it gives CASSSISTGFQPQHF.

The chain is built from TRBV5-1 and TRBJ2-2, with 9 positions matching TRBD2. With 4 bases clipped from V and 4 bases from J, the junction kept 5 bases outside the gene matches. CDR1 is SGHRS, CDR2 YFSETQ, per germline. The CDR3 has 15 amino acids. The CDR3, as DNA: TGCGCCAGCAGCGTAGCGGGAGTTTTCACCGGGGAGCTGTTTTTT. It codes for CASSVAGVFTGELFF.

The chain links TRBV4-3 to TRBJ2-7; maybe TRBD1 (5 bases). The CDR3 is 15 amino acids. Trimming removed 0 bases from V and 2 bases from J, with 11 bases in between. Germline values: CDR1 LGHNA, CDR2 YSLEER. This CDR3 reads CASSQESPGPYEQYF. The CDR3 region has the DNA TGCGCCAGCAGCCAAGAGTCCCCAGGGCCCTACGAGCAGTACTTC.

The V and J genes are TRBV24-1 and TRBJ1-2; D unresolved. The germline CDR1 and CDR2 sequences are KGHDR and SFDVKD. Trimming took off 3 bases at V and 8 bases at J, with 9 bases between the two ends. The CDR3 extends over 12 amino acids. The CDR3 DNA reads as TGTGCCACCAGTGATGGTCTCAGAGGCTACACCTTC. This gives the protein CATSDGLRGYTF.

The gene calls are TRBV5-1 and TRBJ1-4; tentatively, D is TRBD1 (6 bases). The CDR3 extends over 15 amino acids. Germline CDR1 is SGHRS and CDR2 is YFSETQ. Between the trimmed V and J ends, which lost 4 bases and 4 bases, there was a span of 14 bases. CDR3 DNA: TGCGCCAGCAGCCCTACGGACAGCTATAATGAAAAACTGTTTTTT. Residues: CASSPTDSYNEKLFF.

This chain links TRBV19 with TRBJ2-1, with a weak D call TRBD1 (8 bases). The CDR3 has 16 residues. Between the trimmed V and J ends, which lost 1 base and 7 bases, there was a span of 17 bases. Germline V gene sequence: CDR1 LNHDA, CDR2 SQIVND (reference sequence). DNA for the CDR3: TGTGCCAGTAGTATAGGCTCCAGGGGGCGGGGGAATGAGCAGTTCTTC. This codes for CASSIGSRGRGNEQFF.

CDR3 nucleotides: TGTGCCAGCAGCTTAGTCCCGGGGGGATACACTGAAGCTTTCTTT. Protein sequence: CASSLVPGGYTEAFF. This rearrangement joins TRBV7-2 to TRBJ1-1; D is perhaps TRBD1 (5 bases). This CDR3 spans 15 amino acids. The germline V gene encodes CDR1 SGHTA and CDR2 FQGNSA. Trimming stripped 1 base from V and 3 bases from J, with 12 bases between. Looking up the rest from reference TRBV7-2 and TRBJ1-1 gives the full variable domain: GAGVSQSPSNKVTEKGKDVELRCDPISGHTALYWYRQSLGQGLEFLIYFQGNSAPDKSGLPSDRFSAERTGGSVSTLTIQRTQQEDSAVYLCASSLVPGGYTEAFFGQGTRLTVV.

This sequence joins TRBV7-2 and TRBJ2-2; 14 nucleotides match TRBD2. The length of the CDR3 is 15 residues. The junction had 2 bases not matched to a gene; V was cut back by 5 bases and J by 6 bases. The germline V gene has CDR1 SGHTA and CDR2 FQGNSA. As DNA, the CDR3 is TGTGCCAGCAGCCAGACTAGCGGGGGGGCCGGGGAGCTGTTTTTT. This gives the protein CASSQTSGGAGELFF.

The rearrangement uses TRBV6-2 or TRBV6-3 and TRBJ1-2; tentative D call: TRBD1 (5 bases). Germline V CDR1 and CDR2: MNHEY, SVGEGT. CDR3 length equals 13 residues. Trimming pared 5 bases from V and 2 bases from J, leaving 9 bases between. The CDR3 protein is CASSPTENYGYTF. CDR3 nucleotide sequence: TGTGCCAGCAGTCCGACAGAAAACTATGGCTACACCTTC.

The chain couples TRBV15 to TRBJ1-1, with 8 bases lining up with TRBD1. There are 15 residues in the CDR3. Germline CDR1 is LNHNV and CDR2 is YYDKDF (reference sequence). Trimming removed 2 bases from V and 2 bases from J; junction bases left unmatched: 4. In DNA, the CDR3 is TGTGCCACCAGCAGATTGGACAGGGTAAACACTGAAGCTTTCTTT. It specifies CATSRLDRVNTEAFF.

The chain uses TRBV6-5 and TRBJ1-6; possibly TRBD1 for D (6 bases). The germline CDR1 and CDR2 sequences are MNHEY and SVGAGI. Deletions cut 6 bases from V and 7 bases from J, with 13 bases between. The CDR3 totals 14 residues. CDR3 loop: CASRDSLENSPLHF. Written as DNA, the CDR3 is TGTGCCAGCAGGGACAGCCTGGAAAATTCACCCCTCCACTTT.

The rearrangement joins TRBV6-2 or TRBV6-3 to TRBJ1-1; 8 bases align to TRBD1. After removal of 6 bases from V and 1 base from J, the junction contained 7 bases not matched to a gene. The CDR3 is 15 residues long. From germline, CDR1 is MNHEY and CDR2 SVGEGT. In DNA form, the CDR3 reads TGTGCCAGCAGCCTGACAGGGGCCCCGAACACTGAAGCTTTCTTT. This encodes CASSLTGAPNTEAFF.

V and J are TRBV24-1 and TRBJ2-3; D call uncertain. Trimming left V 5 bases short and J 0 bases short, with 2 bases between. The germline V gene has CDR1 KGHDR and CDR2 SFDVKD. CDR3 length equals 12 residues. CDR3 coding DNA: TGTGCCACCAGTGCTAGCACAGATACGCAGTATTTT. Protein sequence: CATSASTDTQYF.

This clone has only one observation. The chain employs TRBV19 and TRBJ2-7; 15 bases match TRBD2. Germline values: CDR1 LNHDA, CDR2 SQIVND (reference sequence). The CDR3 is 16 residues long. V lost 9 bases and J lost 2; bases outside the gene matches: 8. CDR3 nucleotides: TGTGCCAGCTCCCCCGGACTAGCGGGGGGGACCTACGAGCAGTACTTC. This sequence encodes CASSPGLAGGTYEQYF.

The chain employs TRBV4-2 and TRBJ1-1; D gene ambiguous. The CDR3 has 14 residues. Germline V gene data show CDR1 as LGHNA and CDR2 as YNFKEQ. V dropped 1 base and J dropped 6 bases, with 12 bases sitting between them. CDR3 sequence reads: CASSQGLLAAEAFF. The CDR3 region has the DNA TGTGCCAGCAGCCAAGGTTTGCTGGCGGCTGAAGCTTTCTTT.